This entry lists 5 T cell receptor beta chains sequenced from one sample in a study of blood T cell repertoires in COVID-19. Method: immunoSEQ multiplex PCR; TCRdb's copy keeps in-frame clones and lacks some. The data hold 50,000 to 80,000 clones, with about 88% observed a single time. What was sequenced was PBMCs or T cells enriched from blood (not recorded which). These receptors all stem from a woman in her forties who had recovered from COVID-19.

The V gene is TRBV3-1 (or the pseudogene TRBV3-2), the J gene TRBJ1-5; 9 bases line up with TRBD1. This CDR3 spans 14 amino acids. CDR1 is LGHDT, CDR2 YNNKEL, per germline (reference sequence). The ends lost 3 bases at V and 4 bases at J; junction bases unmatched: 1. The DNA of the CDR3 is TGTGCCAGCAGCCACGGACAGGGGAATCAGCCCCAGCATTTT. Its protein product is CASSHGQGNQPQHF.

This CDR3 is CASSITQNSYNEQFF. The CDR3 nucleotides are TGTGCCAGTAGTATTACCCAGAACTCCTACAATGAGCAGTTCTTC. The chain carries TRBV19 and TRBJ2-1; the D is unclear. The CDR3 covers 15 residues. Trimming stripped 3 bases from V and 0 bases from J, with 9 bases between. The germline V gene has CDR1 LNHDA and CDR2 SQIVND (reference sequence).

There are a few counts of this clone. The chain combines TRBV19 with TRBJ2-7, with D perhaps matching TRBD1 (6 bases). Between the trimmed V and J ends, which lost 5 bases and 4 bases, there was a span of 9 bases. Germline V CDR1 and CDR2: LNHDA, SQIVND (reference sequence). This CDR3 has 12 residues. CDR3 sequence (DNA): TGTGCCAGTAGTCAACAGGGTTACGAGCAGTACTTC. Residues: CASSQQGYEQYF.

The chain has TRBV7-9 and TRBJ2-7; 9 bases align to TRBD1. CDR3 length: 15 residues. V was pared by 6 bases and J by 4 bases, with 10 bases of the junction left unmatched. CDR1 SEHNR and CDR2 FQNEAQ come from the germline V gene (reference sequence). The DNA for the CDR3 is TGTGCCAGCAGTCCCCGGGGACAGGGTTTGTACGAGCAGTACTTC. Translating it yields CASSPRGQGLYEQYF.

V and J are TRBV6-6 and TRBJ1-2; 8 nucleotides agree with TRBD1. The germline V gene has CDR1 MNHNY and CDR2 SVGAGI (reference sequence). The junction had 5 bases not matched to a gene; V was cut back by 2 bases and J by 3 bases. This CDR3 has 15 residues. The CDR3 sequence: CASSYTQGAHYGYTF. The CDR3 DNA sequence: TGTGCCAGCAGTTACACTCAGGGGGCTCACTATGGCTACACCTTC.